The present T cell receptor (beta chain) was sequenced within a study of vaccination and CD4 T cells after COVID-19. V was pared by 2 bases and J by 4 bases, with 17 bases between. Germline-derived CDR1 and CDR2 are SEHNR and FQNEAQ (reference sequence). The CDR3 length is 16 residues. Sequencing of the DNA from cultured CD4+ T cells was carried out with the Oncomine TCR Beta short-read assay. TCRdb processed the PCR reads anew with MiXCR; each CDR3 protein has one entry. The table records 8,000 to 10,000 distinct CDR3 sequences, around a third of them present only once. The treatment here: approximately 9-day PBMC culture with coronavirus spike peptide pools or control peptides (ViraFEST assay). Turning to this clonotype: Its antigen is currently unknown.

This rearrangement joins TRBV7-9 to TRBJ1-2, with a possible D match to TRBD1 (6 bases). This clonotype was sampled from a human donor with COVID-19. The sequenced sample consisted of cultured CD4+ T cells from blood. The CDR3 region has the DNA TGTGCCAGCAGCTTACTTGACAGGAGCCCATCCTATGGCTACACCTTC. Protein product: CASSLLDRSPSYGYTF.